These 7 T cell receptor beta chains were sequenced from one sample in a study of control samples from healthy donors and cancer patients. Generated by immunoSEQ multiplex PCR, the TCRdb table keeps only in-frame clones and is missing some. The sample carries around 130,000 clones, 75% to 95% recorded once. Sequencing was performed on blood. The receptors come from a young man in good health.

This chain links TRBV3-1 (or the pseudogene TRBV3-2) with TRBJ1-1; no definite D call. Trimming removed 0 bases at V and 1 base at J, with 3 bases between. There are 13 residues in the CDR3. The germline CDR1 and CDR2 sequences are LGHDT and YNNKEL (reference sequence). The CDR3 bases are TGTGCCAGCAGCCAAGACCCGAACACTGAAGCTTTCTTT. Translated: CASSQDPNTEAFF.

As DNA, the CDR3 is TGTGCCAGCAGCCGTCGCGGGGACACTGAAGCTTTCTTT. It yields the protein CASSRRGDTEAFF. The chain uses TRBV3-1 (or the pseudogene TRBV3-2) and TRBJ1-1; the D is unclear. CDR3 size: 13 residues. Deletions cut 4 bases from V and 3 bases from J, with 9 bases between. In germline, CDR1 is LGHDT, CDR2 YNNKEL (reference sequence).

This chain joins TRBV6-4 and TRBJ2-1; 7 positions agree with TRBD2. The germline CDR1 and CDR2 sequences are MRHNA and SNTAGT. The CDR3 has 15 amino acids. V was pared by 2 bases and J by 5 bases, with 6 bases of the junction left unmatched. This CDR3 reads CASSDVAGENNEQFF. The CDR3 DNA reads as TGTGCCAGCAGTGACGTCGCGGGGGAGAACAATGAGCAGTTCTTC.

V and J are TRBV5-5 and TRBJ1-2; 8 positions agree with TRBD1. Germline loops: CDR1 SGHKS, CDR2 YYEKEE (reference sequence). This CDR3 contains 15 residues. V shed 2 bases, J shed 4 bases, and the junction held 7 bases outside the gene matches. DNA for the CDR3: TGTGCCAGCAGCTTTAGGACAGGGCAAACCTATGGCTACACCTTC. This encodes CASSFRTGQTYGYTF. The whole variable domain, remainder taken from reference TRBV5-5 and TRBJ1-2, is DAGVTQSPTHLIKTRGQQVTLRCSPISGHKSVSWYQQVLGQGPQFIFQYYEKEERGRGNFPDRFSARQFPNYSSELNVNALLLGDSALYLCASSFRTGQTYGYTFGSGTRLTVV.

This rearrangement joins TRBV15 to TRBJ2-7, with TRBD2 as a possible D gene (5 bases). In germline, CDR1 is LNHNV, CDR2 YYDKDF (reference sequence). The CDR3 covers 16 residues. V was trimmed by 0 bases and J by 2 bases, leaving 14 bases between them. DNA of the CDR3: TGTGCCACCAGCAGAGATTTGAGGGCCGAGACCTACGAGCAGTACTTC. Amino acid sequence: CATSRDLRAETYEQYF.

DNA for the CDR3: TGTGCCAGCAGCTTAGACTTGAGCTCTGGAAACACCATATATTTT. Translation: CASSLDLSSGNTIYF. The chain carries TRBV5-4 and TRBJ1-3; D not resolved. The V end was cut by 2 bases, the J end by 0 bases, with 9 bases between. CDR1 and CDR2 from the germline V gene are SGHNT and YYREEE (reference sequence). This CDR3 is built from 15 residues.

The rearrangement joins TRBV9 to TRBJ2-2; D is unclear. The CDR3 has 13 residues. Trimming left V 3 bases short and J 1 base short, with 4 bases between. The germline CDR1 and CDR2 sequences are SGDLS and YYNGEE. In DNA form, the CDR3 reads TGTGCCAGCAGCGGGGTGAACACCGGGGAGCTGTTTTTT. This encodes CASSGVNTGELFF.